This T cell receptor (beta chain) came from a study of Ad26.COV2.S vaccination and SARS-CoV-2 variants. Libraries were prepared by immunoSEQ multiplex PCR; TCRdb keeps only in-frame clonotypes and omits some of them. The table shows 350,000 to 500,000 clones, with 80% to 95% occurring only once. The CDR3 is made up of 14 amino acids. The germline CDR1 and CDR2 sequences are SGHTA and FQGNSA. V was clipped by 2 bases and J by 8 bases, with 13 bases between them. Noted treatment: around 19 received Ad26.COV2.S at low or high dose, single or two shots; about 5 received placebo; per-sample allocation not given. Sampling was done on day 63 after the first vaccine or placebo injection.

The chain joins TRBV7-2 to TRBJ2-1; D unresolved. This sample comprised peripheral blood, obtained in a trial of Ad26.COV2.S vaccine versus placebo. This sequence was found in a person aged 18-60 years who received the Ad26.COV2.S COVID-19 vaccine or a placebo. The CDR3 sequence: CASSLYGFSYEQFF. The CDR3 DNA reads TGTGCCAGCAGCTTATACGGCTTTTCCTATGAGCAGTTCTTC.